This is a list of T cell receptor beta chains from one sample in a study of T-cell memory formation after mild COVID-19. Using its own MiXCR run on the 5' RACE reads, TCRdb lists one record per CDR3 protein. The data hold roughly 250,000 distinct CDR3 sequences, with over 15% observed a single time. Specimen: PBMCs or a T cell subset sorted from them (not recorded which). The receptors come from a man aged 18-30 years who had mild COVID-19 (a few samples of this study predate the infection). Cell type and time point are not known. The CDR3 runs from the conserved cysteine through the conserved F or W. The order of the fields is J gene, CDR3 length, V gene, CDR3 protein.

j_gene: TRBJ2-3; len: 14; v_gene: TRBV6-2/TRBV6-3; CDR3aa: CASRWSGSTDTQYF
j_gene: TRBJ2-3; len: 15; v_gene: TRBV5-6; CDR3aa: CASSFVGGSTDTQYF
j_gene: TRBJ1-2; len: 15; v_gene: TRBV5-5; CDR3aa: CASSLSGTSTYGYTF
j_gene: TRBJ1-1; len: 14; v_gene: TRBV10-3; CDR3aa: CAISAGEKNTEAFF
j_gene: TRBJ2-5; len: 11; v_gene: TRBV16; CDR3aa: CASSQKGSQYF
j_gene: TRBJ2-5; len: 11; v_gene: TRBV7-6; CDR3aa: CATSSWAAQYF
j_gene: TRBJ2-2; len: 14; v_gene: TRBV5-1; CDR3aa: CASRSGTYTGELFF
j_gene: TRBJ2-2; len: 16; v_gene: TRBV9; CDR3aa: CASSDNAMRGQGELFF
j_gene: TRBJ2-2; len: 14; v_gene: TRBV19; CDR3aa: CASISATGAGELFF
j_gene: TRBJ2-5; len: 13; v_gene: TRBV3-1; CDR3aa: CASSLRLAETQYF
j_gene: TRBJ2-5; len: 14; v_gene: TRBV7-2; CDR3aa: CASSLNWSPETQYF
j_gene: TRBJ2-1; len: 17; v_gene: TRBV2; CDR3aa: CASSTTAGAHTNNEQFF
j_gene: TRBJ2-3; len: 11; v_gene: TRBV11-2; CDR3aa: CASSPSYTQYF
j_gene: TRBJ1-1; len: 15; v_gene: TRBV4-3; CDR3aa: CASSQVYEGWTEAFF
j_gene: TRBJ2-7; len: 17; v_gene: TRBV5-5; CDR3aa: CASSPIPSNRRGMEQYF
j_gene: TRBJ2-5; len: 16; v_gene: TRBV12-3/TRBV12-4; CDR3aa: CASSLGAGHSVGTQYF
j_gene: TRBJ2-7; len: 11; v_gene: TRBV6-2/TRBV6-3; CDR3aa: CAITARGEQYF
j_gene: TRBJ2-4; len: 14; v_gene: TRBV10-3; CDR3aa: CAISTSGAKNIQYF
j_gene: TRBJ2-3; len: 17; v_gene: TRBV6-2/TRBV6-3; CDR3aa: CASTPGLAGWAGDTQYF
j_gene: TRBJ2-1; len: 13; v_gene: TRBV14; CDR3aa: CASSLSGPNEQFF
j_gene: TRBJ2-7; len: 11; v_gene: TRBV6-5; CDR3aa: CASRTYYEQYF
j_gene: TRBJ2-7; len: 12; v_gene: TRBV30; CDR3aa: CAWDRTGYEQYF
j_gene: TRBJ1-1; len: 13; v_gene: TRBV12-3/TRBV12-4; CDR3aa: CASSPPRVEEAFF
j_gene: TRBJ2-1; len: 17; v_gene: TRBV21-1; CDR3aa: CASSKEAGSGDVIEQFF
j_gene: TRBJ2-1; len: 14; v_gene: TRBV19; CDR3aa: CASSIENWYNEQFF
j_gene: TRBJ2-2; len: 15; v_gene: TRBV9; CDR3aa: CASSADRGYTGELFF
j_gene: TRBJ2-2; len: 14; v_gene: TRBV10-3; CDR3aa: CAIEGTSGSGELFF
j_gene: TRBJ2-5; len: 15; v_gene: TRBV28; CDR3aa: CASSFPAGKEETQYF
j_gene: TRBJ1-2; len: 13; v_gene: TRBV20-1; CDR3aa: CSARAPTGYGYTF
j_gene: TRBJ2-1; len: 18; v_gene: TRBV4-1; CDR3aa: CASSQEEEERATYNEQFF
j_gene: TRBJ2-5; len: 15; v_gene: TRBV4-3; CDR3aa: CASSQDTARGETQYF
j_gene: TRBJ1-1; len: 13; v_gene: TRBV4-1; CDR3aa: CASSQEGYRASFF
j_gene: TRBJ2-1; len: 11; v_gene: TRBV25-1; CDR3aa: CATPRRDREFF
j_gene: TRBJ2-3; len: 15; v_gene: TRBV4-1; CDR3aa: CASSQAGASTDTQYF
j_gene: TRBJ2-5; len: 13; v_gene: TRBV5-1; CDR3aa: CASSLGGVEIQYF
j_gene: TRBJ1-2; len: 15; v_gene: TRBV7-9; CDR3aa: CASSLRRSKGLGYTF
j_gene: TRBJ1-4; len: 10; v_gene: TRBV25-1; CDR3aa: CASSREKLFF
j_gene: TRBJ1-6; len: 12; v_gene: TRBV24-1; CDR3aa: CAIRGQISPLHF
j_gene: TRBJ2-1; len: 14; v_gene: TRBV7-2; CDR3aa: CASSPGTSGDKQFF
j_gene: TRBJ2-3; len: 13; v_gene: TRBV29-1; CDR3aa: CSVWRTGTDTQYF
j_gene: TRBJ2-3; len: 16; v_gene: TRBV7-2; CDR3aa: CASSLGGRGWTDTQYF
j_gene: TRBJ1-2; len: 16; v_gene: TRBV28; CDR3aa: CASSLWWTKVSYGYTF
j_gene: TRBJ1-1; len: 15; v_gene: TRBV3-1; CDR3aa: CASSQSEQGATGGFF
j_gene: TRBJ2-2; len: 14; v_gene: TRBV29-1; CDR3aa: CSATGTGQTGELFF
j_gene: TRBJ2-7; len: 15; v_gene: TRBV15; CDR3aa: CATSRDTGDFYEQYF
j_gene: TRBJ1-5; len: 15; v_gene: TRBV6-6; CDR3aa: CASSYPSGGDQPQHF
j_gene: TRBJ1-2; len: 15; v_gene: TRBV7-2; CDR3aa: CASSLIVGLNYGYTF
j_gene: TRBJ2-3; len: 13; v_gene: TRBV9; CDR3aa: CASSVPSTDTQYF
j_gene: TRBJ2-1; len: 13; v_gene: TRBV10-3; CDR3aa: CAIRDRGYNEQFF
j_gene: TRBJ2-3; len: 15; v_gene: TRBV5-1; CDR3aa: CASSLRGYSTDTQYF
j_gene: TRBJ2-4; len: 16; v_gene: TRBV9; CDR3aa: CASSERDRGAKNIQYF
j_gene: TRBJ1-1; len: 11; v_gene: TRBV29-1; CDR3aa: CSVLLGGGAFF
j_gene: TRBJ2-3; len: 14; v_gene: TRBV5-1; CDR3aa: CASSNGGSTDTQYF
j_gene: TRBJ1-5; len: 15; v_gene: TRBV19; CDR3aa: CASSSEGADNQPQHF
j_gene: TRBJ2-1; len: 11; v_gene: TRBV7-2; CDR3aa: CASTTLREQFF
j_gene: TRBJ2-2; len: 16; v_gene: TRBV2; CDR3aa: CASSNSGGAGTGELFF
j_gene: TRBJ2-5; len: 17; v_gene: TRBV9; CDR3aa: CASSATGTGPVGETQYF
j_gene: TRBJ1-1; len: 15; v_gene: TRBV3-1; CDR3aa: CASSQGRTGNTEAFF
j_gene: TRBJ1-6; len: 14; v_gene: TRBV5-1; CDR3aa: CASSLADQGSPLHF
j_gene: TRBJ1-2; len: 16; v_gene: TRBV6-1; CDR3aa: CASSERVQITLYGYTF